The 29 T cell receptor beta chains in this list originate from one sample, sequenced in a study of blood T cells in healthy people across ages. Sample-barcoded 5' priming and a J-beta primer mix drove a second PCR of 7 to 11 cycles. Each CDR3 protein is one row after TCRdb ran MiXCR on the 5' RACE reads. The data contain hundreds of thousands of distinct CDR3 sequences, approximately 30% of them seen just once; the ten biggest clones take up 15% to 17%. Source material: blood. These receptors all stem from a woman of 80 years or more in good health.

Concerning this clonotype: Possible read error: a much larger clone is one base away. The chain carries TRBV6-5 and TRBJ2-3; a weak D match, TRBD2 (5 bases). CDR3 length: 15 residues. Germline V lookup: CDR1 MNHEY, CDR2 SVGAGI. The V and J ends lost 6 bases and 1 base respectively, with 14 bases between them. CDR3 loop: CASRLIGSGTDTQYF. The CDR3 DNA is TGTGCCAGCAGACTAATAGGGAGTGGCACAGATACGCAGTATTTT.

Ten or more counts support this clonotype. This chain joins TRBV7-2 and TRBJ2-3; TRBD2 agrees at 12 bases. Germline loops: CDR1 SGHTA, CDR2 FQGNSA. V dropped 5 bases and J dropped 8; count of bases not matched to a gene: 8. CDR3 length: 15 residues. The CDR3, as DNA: TGTGCCAGCAGCCCGCGACTAGCGGGGGTACCTACGCAGTATTTT. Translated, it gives CASSPRLAGVPTQYF.

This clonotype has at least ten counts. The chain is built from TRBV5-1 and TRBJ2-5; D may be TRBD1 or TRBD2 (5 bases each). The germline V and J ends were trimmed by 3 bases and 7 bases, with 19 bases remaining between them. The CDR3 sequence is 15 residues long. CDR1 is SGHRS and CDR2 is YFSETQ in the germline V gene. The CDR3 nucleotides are TGCGCCAGCAGCTCAAACCTTGGGACGAGCGGGACCCAGTACTTC. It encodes CASSSNLGTSGTQYF.

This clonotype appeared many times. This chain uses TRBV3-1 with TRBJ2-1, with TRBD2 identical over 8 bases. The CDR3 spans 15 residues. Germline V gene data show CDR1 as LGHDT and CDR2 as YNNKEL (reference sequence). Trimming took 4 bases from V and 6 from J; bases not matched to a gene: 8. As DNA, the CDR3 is TGTGCCAGCAGCCGATCGGGAGGGATGGGCAATGAGCAGTTCTTC. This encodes CASSRSGGMGNEQFF.

CDR3 nucleotides: TGTGCCAGTATGGGAGCCTATAATGAAAAACTGTTTTTT. Translation gives CASMGAYNEKLFF. The chain is built from TRBV19 and TRBJ1-4; unclear D gene. This CDR3 is built from 13 residues. From germline, CDR1 is LNHDA and CDR2 SQIVND (reference sequence). Trimming removed 7 bases from V and 4 bases from J, with 10 bases in between. Drawing the rest from reference TRBV19 and TRBJ1-4, the complete variable domain is DGGITQSPKYLFRKEGQNVTLSCEQNLNHDAMYWYRQDPGQGLRLIYYSQIVNDFQKGDIAEGYSVSREKKESFPLTVTSAQKNPTAFYLCASMGAYNEKLFFGSGTQLSVL.

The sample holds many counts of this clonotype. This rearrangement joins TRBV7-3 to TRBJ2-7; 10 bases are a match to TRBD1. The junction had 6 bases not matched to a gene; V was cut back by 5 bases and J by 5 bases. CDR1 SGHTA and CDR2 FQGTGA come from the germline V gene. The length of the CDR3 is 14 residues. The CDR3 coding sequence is TGTGCCAGCAGCGTTACCGGGACAGGGGACGAGCAGTACTTC. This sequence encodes CASSVTGTGDEQYF. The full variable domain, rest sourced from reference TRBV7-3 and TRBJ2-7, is GAGVSQTPSNKVTEKGKYVELRCDPISGHTALYWYRQSLGQGPEFLIYFQGTGAADDSGLPNDRFFAVRPEGSVSTLKIQRTERGDSAVYLCASSVTGTGDEQYFGPGTRLTVT.

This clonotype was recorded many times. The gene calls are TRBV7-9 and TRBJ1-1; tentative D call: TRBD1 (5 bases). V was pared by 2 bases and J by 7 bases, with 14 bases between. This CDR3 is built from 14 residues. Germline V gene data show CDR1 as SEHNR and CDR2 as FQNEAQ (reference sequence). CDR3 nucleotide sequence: TGTGCCAGCAGCTTAAACCCCCAGGGCCGTGAAGCTTTCTTT. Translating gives CASSLNPQGREAFF.

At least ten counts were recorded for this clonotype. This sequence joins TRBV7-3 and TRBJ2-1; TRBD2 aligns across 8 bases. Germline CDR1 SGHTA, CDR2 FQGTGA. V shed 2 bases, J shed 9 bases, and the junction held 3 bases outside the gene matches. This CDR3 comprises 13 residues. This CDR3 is CASSLARGGEQFF. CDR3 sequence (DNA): TGTGCCAGCAGCTTAGCACGGGGGGGTGAGCAGTTCTTC.

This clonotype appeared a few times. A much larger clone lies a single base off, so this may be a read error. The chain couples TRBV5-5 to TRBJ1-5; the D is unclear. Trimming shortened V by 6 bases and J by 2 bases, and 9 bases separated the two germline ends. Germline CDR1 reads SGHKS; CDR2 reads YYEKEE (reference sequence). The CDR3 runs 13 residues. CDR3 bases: TGTGCCAGCAACCCGTTTGGCAATCAGCCCCAGCATTTT. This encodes CASNPFGNQPQHF.

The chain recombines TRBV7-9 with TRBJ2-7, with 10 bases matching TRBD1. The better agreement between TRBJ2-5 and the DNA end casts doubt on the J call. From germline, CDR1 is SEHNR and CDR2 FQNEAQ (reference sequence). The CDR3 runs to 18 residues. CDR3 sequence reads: CASSSPTGTGAFQETQYF. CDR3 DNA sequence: TGTGCCAGCAGCTCCCCCACCGGGACAGGGGCCTTCCAAGAGACCCAGTACTTC.

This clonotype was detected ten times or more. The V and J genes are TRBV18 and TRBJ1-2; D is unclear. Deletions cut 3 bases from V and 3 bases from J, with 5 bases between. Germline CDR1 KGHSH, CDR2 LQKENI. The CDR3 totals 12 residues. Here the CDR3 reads CASSPGYYGYTF. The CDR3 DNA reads TGTGCCAGCTCACCGGGGTACTATGGCTACACCTTC.

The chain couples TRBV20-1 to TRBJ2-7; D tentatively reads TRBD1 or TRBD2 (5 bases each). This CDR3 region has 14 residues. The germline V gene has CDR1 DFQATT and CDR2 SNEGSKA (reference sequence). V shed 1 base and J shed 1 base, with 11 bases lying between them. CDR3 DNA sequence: TGCAGTGCTAGAGGGGGACCGGGGTCCTACGAGCAGTACTTC. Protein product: CSARGGPGSYEQYF.

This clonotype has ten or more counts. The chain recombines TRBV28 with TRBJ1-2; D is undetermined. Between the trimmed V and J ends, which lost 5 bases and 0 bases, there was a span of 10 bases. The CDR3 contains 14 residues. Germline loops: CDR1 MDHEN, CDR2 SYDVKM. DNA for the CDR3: TGTGCCAGCAGTCCCGTGAGGACTAACTATGGCTACACCTTC. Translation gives CASSPVRTNYGYTF.

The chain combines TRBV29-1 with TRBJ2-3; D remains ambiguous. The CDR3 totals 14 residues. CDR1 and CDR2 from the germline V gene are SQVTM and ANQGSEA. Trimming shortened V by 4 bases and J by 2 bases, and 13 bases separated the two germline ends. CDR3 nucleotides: TGCAGCGTTGCCCAGTACCCACTCACAGATACGCAGTATTTT. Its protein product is CSVAQYPLTDTQYF.

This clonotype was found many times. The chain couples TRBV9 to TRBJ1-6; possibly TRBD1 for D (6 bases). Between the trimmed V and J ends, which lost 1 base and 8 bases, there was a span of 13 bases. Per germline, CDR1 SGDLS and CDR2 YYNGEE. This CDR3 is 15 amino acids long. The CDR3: CASSVLQDRDSPLHF. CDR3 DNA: TGTGCCAGCAGCGTACTCCAGGACAGAGATTCACCCCTCCACTTT. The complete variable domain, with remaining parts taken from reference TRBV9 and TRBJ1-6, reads DSGVTQTPKHLITATGQRVTLRCSPRSGDLSVYWYQQSLDQGLQFLIQYYNGEERAKGNILERFSAQQFPDLHSELNLSSLELGDSALYFCASSVLQDRDSPLHFGNGTRLTVT.

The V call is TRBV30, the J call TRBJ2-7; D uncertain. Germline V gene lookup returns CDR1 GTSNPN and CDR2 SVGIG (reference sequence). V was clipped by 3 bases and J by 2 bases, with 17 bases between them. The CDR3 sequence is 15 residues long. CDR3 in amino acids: CAWSPETGVAYEQYF. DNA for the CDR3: TGTGCCTGGAGCCCCGAAACTGGGGTGGCCTACGAGCAGTACTTC.

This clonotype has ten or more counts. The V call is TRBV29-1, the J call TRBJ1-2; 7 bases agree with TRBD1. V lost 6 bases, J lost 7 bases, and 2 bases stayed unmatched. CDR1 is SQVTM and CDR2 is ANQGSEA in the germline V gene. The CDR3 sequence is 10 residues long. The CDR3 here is CSVDRAGYTF. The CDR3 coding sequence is TGCAGCGTAGACAGGGCTGGCTACACCTTC.

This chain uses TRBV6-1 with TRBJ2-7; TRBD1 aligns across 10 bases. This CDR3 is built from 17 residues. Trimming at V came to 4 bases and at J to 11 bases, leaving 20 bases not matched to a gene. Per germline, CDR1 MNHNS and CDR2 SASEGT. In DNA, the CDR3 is TGTGCCAGCAGTGGGGGGGGGACAGGGGAACGCGGGTCTGTAGAGTACTTC. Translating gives CASSGGGTGERGSVEYF.

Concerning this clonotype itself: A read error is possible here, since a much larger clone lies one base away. Written as DNA, the CDR3 is TGCAGTGCTAGAGTACTAGCGGGAATGGAGCGGTACTTC. Translation: CSARVLAGMERYF. V gene TRBV20-1 combines with J gene TRBJ2-7, with 10 bases lining up with TRBD2. The CDR3 has 13 amino acids. CDR1 is DFQATT, CDR2 SNEGSKA, per germline (reference sequence).

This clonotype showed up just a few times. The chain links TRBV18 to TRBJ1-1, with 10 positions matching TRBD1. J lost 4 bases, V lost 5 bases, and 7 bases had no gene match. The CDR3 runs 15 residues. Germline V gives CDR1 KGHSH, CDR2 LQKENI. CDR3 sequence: CASSVADRGLTEAFF. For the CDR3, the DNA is TGTGCCAGCTCAGTGGCTGACAGGGGGCTCACTGAAGCTTTCTTT.

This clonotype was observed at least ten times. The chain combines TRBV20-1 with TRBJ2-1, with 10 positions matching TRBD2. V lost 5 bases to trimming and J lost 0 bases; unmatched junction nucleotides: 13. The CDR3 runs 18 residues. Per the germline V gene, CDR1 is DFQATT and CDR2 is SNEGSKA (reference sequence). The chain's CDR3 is CSADPISGGPSSYNEQFF. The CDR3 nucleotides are TGCAGTGCTGACCCTATTAGCGGGGGGCCAAGCTCCTACAATGAGCAGTTCTTC.

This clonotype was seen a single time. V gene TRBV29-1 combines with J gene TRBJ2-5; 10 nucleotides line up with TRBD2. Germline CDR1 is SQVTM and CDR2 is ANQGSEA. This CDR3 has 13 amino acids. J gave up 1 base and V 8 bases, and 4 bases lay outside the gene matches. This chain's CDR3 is CSLSGGPQETQYF. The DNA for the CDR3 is TGCAGCCTTAGCGGGGGGCCCCAAGAGACCCAGTACTTC.

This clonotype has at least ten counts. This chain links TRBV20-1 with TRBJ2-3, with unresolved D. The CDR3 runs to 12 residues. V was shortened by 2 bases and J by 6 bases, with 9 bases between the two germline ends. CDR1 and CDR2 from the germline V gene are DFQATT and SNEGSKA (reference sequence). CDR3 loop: CSARRTSDTQYF. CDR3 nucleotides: TGCAGTGCTAGAAGGACGTCGGATACGCAGTATTTT.

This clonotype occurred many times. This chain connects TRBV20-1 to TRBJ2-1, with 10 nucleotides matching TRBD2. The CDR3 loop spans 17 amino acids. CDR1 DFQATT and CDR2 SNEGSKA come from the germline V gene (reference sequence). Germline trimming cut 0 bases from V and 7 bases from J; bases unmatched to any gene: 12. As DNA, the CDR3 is TGCAGTGCTAGAGAGATGGGAGCGGGGGGGCCTCGGAATGAGCAGTTCTTC. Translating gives CSAREMGAGGPRNEQFF.

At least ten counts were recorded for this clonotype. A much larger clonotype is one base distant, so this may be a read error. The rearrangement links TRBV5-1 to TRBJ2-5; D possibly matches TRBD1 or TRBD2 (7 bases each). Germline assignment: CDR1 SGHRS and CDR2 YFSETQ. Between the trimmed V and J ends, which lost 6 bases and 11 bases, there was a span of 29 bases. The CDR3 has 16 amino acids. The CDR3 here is CASTPQGGGGYNEQYF. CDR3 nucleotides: TGCGCCAGCACCCCTCAAGGGGGAGGGGGCTACAATGAGCAGTACTTC.

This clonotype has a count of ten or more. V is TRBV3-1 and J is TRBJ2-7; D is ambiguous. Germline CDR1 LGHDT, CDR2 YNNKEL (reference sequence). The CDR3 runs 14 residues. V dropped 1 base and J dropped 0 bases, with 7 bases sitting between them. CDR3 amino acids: CASSQVRGSYEQYF. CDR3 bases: TGTGCCAGCAGCCAAGTGAGAGGCTCCTACGAGCAGTACTTC.

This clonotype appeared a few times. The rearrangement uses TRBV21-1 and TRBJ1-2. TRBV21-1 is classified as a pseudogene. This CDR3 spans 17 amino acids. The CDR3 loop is CASSKGGGSCSNYGYTF. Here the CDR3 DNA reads TGTGCCAGCAGCAAAGGGGGAGGATCTTGTTCTAACTATGGCTACACCTTC.

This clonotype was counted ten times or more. The DNA of the CDR3 is TGCAGTGCTAGCCCCCTAGCTAAGGCAGATACGCAGTATTTT. Translation gives CSASPLAKADTQYF. The chain recombines TRBV20-1 with TRBJ2-3; D might be TRBD2 (5 bases). The CDR3 contains 14 residues. Trimming pared 3 bases from V and 4 bases from J, leaving 14 bases between. Germline V gene data show CDR1 as DFQATT and CDR2 as SNEGSKA (reference sequence).

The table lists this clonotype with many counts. The DNA of the CDR3 is TGCGCCAGCAGCACCGCCCCGGCAGGGGGCTATGAGCAGTTCTTC. It specifies CASSTAPAGGYEQFF. The chain joins TRBV5-1 to TRBJ2-1, with TRBD1 identical over 8 bases. The CDR3 is 15 amino acids. Trimming took 4 bases from V and 8 from J; bases not matched to a gene: 11. Germline CDR1 reads SGHRS; CDR2 reads YFSETQ. Looking up the rest from reference TRBV5-1 and TRBJ2-1 gives the full variable domain: KAGVTQTPRYLIKTRGQQVTLSCSPISGHRSVSWYQQTPGQGLQFLFEYFSETQRNKGNFPGRFSGRQFSNSRSEMNVSTLELGDSALYLCASSTAPAGGYEQFFGPGTRLTVL.